The T cell receptor beta chain described here comes from a study of CD8 T cells in ankylosing spondylitis. Study results and limitations: For ankylosing spondylitis blood, a TCR beta motif of seven to nine highly homologous variants appeared characteristic. The authors found the disease-linked clones to be CD8+ and relatively rare in peripheral blood.

About this clonotype: The target antigen is unknown.

By quantitative 5'-RACE with molecular barcodes, the TCR beta libraries were made. MiXCR, applied by TCRdb to the 5' RACE reads, yields one record per CDR3 protein. The sample carries nearly 250,000 distinct CDR3 sequences, about 30% recorded once. Germline lookup yields CDR1 SGHDT and CDR2 YYEEEE. V was shortened by 10 bases and J by 5 bases, with 9 bases between the two germline ends. The CDR3 runs to 11 residues. This TCR was sampled from a male donor with ankylosing spondylitis or in good health (not recorded which). J is TRBJ2-2 and V is TRBV5-6; no clear D. The specimen was blood, either unsorted or a sorted T cell fraction (not recorded which). CDR3 sequence: CAQCSTGELFF. In DNA, the CDR3 is TGTGCCCAATGCAGTACCGGGGAGCTGTTTTTT.